Here is one T cell receptor (beta chain) with its context. The antigen remains undetermined. Clones were read by immunoSEQ multiplex PCR, and TCRdb kept only the in-frame ones, dropping some. The sample gives about 1 million clones, around 75% of which show up once; roughly 1.5% is in the top ten. The source of the sample is a study of shared clonotypes between healthy human individuals. V gave up 1 base and J gave up 3 bases, with 18 bases separating them. CDR1 SGHNT and CDR2 YENEEA come from the germline V gene. The CDR3 totals 18 residues. Study-wide results and limits: Larger richness was generally estimated for naive than memory subsets.

The sequencing sample was made of memory CD4+ T cells sorted from blood. Subset specified: CD45RA-negative fraction. This chain connects TRBV11-3 to TRBJ2-2; D tentatively reads TRBD1 or TRBD2 (6 bases each). The clonotype originates from a man between 18 and 35 years old in good health. CDR3 region: CASSLGWRGAQHTGELFF. CDR3 nucleotides: TGTGCCAGCAGCTTAGGGTGGAGGGGGGCGCAGCACACCGGGGAGCTGTTTTTT.